This TCR beta chain was captured by sequencing in a study of blood T cell repertoires in COVID-19. Study summary: Sites in the United States, Italy and Spain provided acute and convalescent COVID-19 samples.

The germline CDR1 and CDR2 sequences are MNHEY and SVGEGT. CDR3 length: 15 residues. The junction had 6 bases not matched to a gene; V was cut back by 3 bases and J by 3 bases. The method was immunoSEQ multiplex PCR; TCRdb's version includes in-frame clones alone and lacks a portion of them. The top ten hold around 11% of the sample, which has roughly 180,000 clones, 82% seen once. Clinical history reported by participants formed the basis on which cohorts were assigned. Sequenced: PBMCs or T cells enriched from blood (not recorded which). This rearrangement joins TRBV6-2 or TRBV6-3 to TRBJ2-3; 7 bases map to TRBD2. The source of this sequence is a middle-aged man who had recovered from COVID-19. CDR3 sequence: CASSYLRERTDTQYF. The CDR3 region has the DNA TGTGCCAGCAGTTATTTGCGGGAGAGGACAGATACGCAGTATTTT.